Listed below are T cell receptor beta chains from one sample, sequenced in a study of CD8 T cells in ankylosing spondylitis. MiXCR, run by TCRdb on the 5' RACE reads, gives a single entry per CDR3 protein. The repertoire holds about 170,000 distinct CDR3 sequences, with approximately 20% as singletons. Sequenced input: blood, either unsorted or a sorted T cell fraction (not recorded which). These receptors were taken from a male donor with ankylosing spondylitis or in good health (not recorded which). Both conserved end residues are part of each CDR3. Each record gives: V gene, J gene, D gene, clone size, CDR3 DNA, CDR3 protein. D genes are given only for firm matches. Not all rows give a size; the values are once, few, many and, for expanded clones, a class.

TRBV19	TRBJ2-1	NA	few	TGTGCCAGTAGTATGGGAGTTCCGGGAGTTTCCGCTTACAATGAGCAGTTCTTC	CASSMGVPGVSAYNEQFF
TRBV15	TRBJ2-7	TRBD2	few	TGTGCCACCAGCAGAGGTTTAGCGGGAGCTCTTAACGAGCAGTACTTC	CATSRGLAGALNEQYF
TRBV12-3/TRBV12-4	TRBJ2-7	NA	many	TGTGCCAGCAGTTTACTAAGTTTGGTGAGCGGGTACGAGCAGTACTTC	CASSLLSLVSGYEQYF
TRBV20-1	TRBJ2-7	NA	many	TGCAGTGCCTCCGGGACTGCCATTTCCTACGAGCAGTACTTC	CSASGTAISYEQYF
TRBV7-9	TRBJ1-1	NA	few	TGTGCCAGCAGCTTAGTAGAGGCGGCCGAAGCTTTCTTT	CASSLVEAAEAFF
TRBV28	TRBJ1-6	NA	many	TGTGCCAGCAGTTTATGGAGCTCCTATAATTCACCCCTCCACTTT	CASSLWSSYNSPLHF
TRBV3-1	TRBJ2-1	NA	many	TGTGCCAGCAGTTCTAGCTTCCTCAATGAGCAGTTCTTC	CASSSSFLNEQFF
TRBV4-2	TRBJ2-1	TRBD2	NA	TGTGCCAGCAGCCAGGAACTAGCGGGCGATGAGCAGTTCTTC	CASSQELAGDEQFF
TRBV2	TRBJ1-4	NA	NA	TGTGCCAGCAGTGCCGGCAGGGGCTCTGTCTGGGATGAAAAACTGTTTTTT	CASSAGRGSVWDEKLFF
TRBV5-1	TRBJ1-5	TRBD1	many	TGTGCCAGCAGCTTAGGGGGCCTTAGCAATCAGCCCCAGCATTTT	CASSLGGLSNQPQHF
TRBV12-3/TRBV12-4	TRBJ2-3	TRBD2	NA	TGTGCCAGCAGTTTTGGACTAGCGGGGCCCACTAGCACAGATACGCAGTATTTT	CASSFGLAGPTSTDTQYF
TRBV6-2/TRBV6-3	TRBJ2-1	NA	many	TGTGCCAGCAGTTTCGACAATGAGCAGTTCTTC	CASSFDNEQFF
TRBV5-6	TRBJ2-2	TRBD1	few	TGTGCCAGCAGCAGAGTGGACAGGGGAAACGCCGGGGAGCTGTTTTTT	CASSRVDRGNAGELFF
TRBV5-1	TRBJ2-1	NA	many	TGCGCCAGCAGCTTGGCGCCCAATGAGCAGTTCTTC	CASSLAPNEQFF
TRBV5-1	TRBJ2-3	NA	NA	TGCGCCAGCAGCTTCTTTGGACAGTCGACAGATACGCAGTATTTT	CASSFFGQSTDTQYF
TRBV20-1	TRBJ2-4	NA	few	TGCAGTGCTAGAGGGTCTAGCAGCCTGAGCATTCAGTACTTC	CSARGSSSLSIQYF
TRBV5-1	TRBJ2-3	TRBD1	many	TGCGCCAGCAGCTCGGAGGGGACAGGGGAAGGGCAGTATTTT	CASSSEGTGEGQYF
TRBV28	TRBJ1-4	TRBD1	many	TGTGCCAGCAGTTTAAGGACAGGGGGGAAACTGTTTTTT	CASSLRTGGKLFF
TRBV3-1	TRBJ2-2	NA	many	TGTGCCAGCAGACAACTAGAATACACCGGGGAGCTGTTTTTT	CASRQLEYTGELFF
TRBV27	TRBJ2-3	NA	NA	TGTGCCAGCAGTTCCCACGGCACAGATACGCAGTATTTT	CASSSHGTDTQYF
TRBV30	TRBJ2-1	NA	NA	TGTGCCTGGAGCTCGCTGACTGAGCAGTTCTTC	CAWSSLTEQFF
TRBV7-9	TRBJ2-3	TRBD1	many	TGTGCCAGCAGCTTAGCAAGGGGGACAGGGGTCGATACGCAGTATTTT	CASSLARGTGVDTQYF
TRBV11-3	TRBJ2-1	NA	NA	TGTGCCAGCAGTCGAAACAGGGAACCGTACAATGAGCAGTTCTTC	CASSRNREPYNEQFF
TRBV10-3	TRBJ2-3	NA	NA	TGTGCCATCAGGGGATCCCGGGACGAGAGCACAGATACGCAGTATTTT	CAIRGSRDESTDTQYF
TRBV5-1	TRBJ2-1	NA	NA	TGCGCCAGCAGCGCCGCCGTTGGGGTGGGGAATGAGCAGTTCTTC	CASSAAVGVGNEQFF
TRBV5-1	TRBJ2-3	TRBD1	many	TGCGCCAGCAGCTTGTACGGGACAGGGAGGGATACGCAGTATTTT	CASSLYGTGRDTQYF
TRBV12-3/TRBV12-4	TRBJ2-7	TRBD2	few	TGTGCCAGCAGTGCTAGCGGTCCGTACGAGCAGTACTTC	CASSASGPYEQYF
TRBV18	TRBJ2-7	TRBD1	NA	TGTGCCAGCTCACCCGGGACAGGGGTCTCCGAGCAGTACTTC	CASSPGTGVSEQYF
TRBV5-1	TRBJ2-7	TRBD2	few	TGCGCCAGCAGCTTGTGGGAGGGCGAGCAGTACTTC	CASSLWEGEQYF
TRBV3-1	TRBJ1-2	NA	few	TGTGCCAGCAGCCAAAGGACGGGCGACTATGGCTACACCTTC	CASSQRTGDYGYTF
TRBV7-9	TRBJ2-7	NA	NA	TGTGCCAGCAGCTTAGACGGAGGAATCTACGAGCAGTACTTC	CASSLDGGIYEQYF
TRBV2	TRBJ2-3	NA	many	TGTGCCAGCAGTGAAGGGCTCCCTAGCACAGATACGCAGTATTTT	CASSEGLPSTDTQYF
TRBV29-1	TRBJ2-6	NA	NA	TGCAGCGCCGGAGGGAGCAGGGGCCCCGTTTCTGGGGCCAACGTCCTGACTTTC	CSAGGSRGPVSGANVLTF
TRBV19	TRBJ1-1	TRBD1	many	TGTGCCAGTAGGCACAGGGGGCCGAAAAACACTGAAGCTTTCTTT	CASRHRGPKNTEAFF
TRBV29-1	TRBJ2-7	NA	many	TGCAGCGTCGAACAGGGCTACGAGCAGTACTTC	CSVEQGYEQYF
TRBV20-1	TRBJ2-7	TRBD1	NA	TGCTGTGCTAGAGATAGTGCCTTAGGGACAGCTTCCTACGAGCAGTACTTC	CCARDSALGTASYEQYF
TRBV19	TRBJ1-6	NA	many	TGTGCCAGTAACCGGAGGATGGGGGATAATTCACCCCTCCACTTT	CASNRRMGDNSPLHF